This TCR beta chain derives from a study of cytomegalovirus exposure and HLA in healthy donors. Study-level results: Cytomegalovirus-associated TCR beta chains were listed, numbering 150 to 200. Reportedly, HLA-A and HLA-B alleles of most subjects were accurately predicted from TCR beta. A missense variant in DCLRE1C was later tied to TCR beta V- and J-gene trimming.

This clone was found a few times. As yet, its antigen is unknown. The study ran its PCR with 60 Vbeta and 13 Jbeta primers. The data were produced by immunoSEQ multiplex PCR, yet TCRdb's version contains in-frame clones alone and is incomplete. The repertoire consists of some 150,000 clones, with roughly 80% occurring once and the leading ten covering 2.5% to 3%. Trimming removed 4 bases from V and 1 base from J, with 7 bases in between. Per germline, CDR1 MNHNS and CDR2 SASEGT. This CDR3 is built from 13 residues. The gene calls are TRBV6-1 and TRBJ1-1; D is undetermined. The clonotype was recovered from a woman aged 25 to 39 in good health and CMV-seronegative. The sequencing sample was made of PBMCs. The CDR3 loop reads CASSALENTEAFF. The CDR3 DNA sequence: TGTGCCAGCAGTGCGTTAGAGAACACTGAAGCTTTCTTT.